Sequencing of this T cell receptor (beta chain) was carried out in a study of blood T cell repertoires in COVID-19. For the study at large: Acute and convalescent COVID-19 specimens originated in the United States, Italy and Spain. Sample material is recorded as cDNA or gDNA derived from T cells, B-cell-depleted T cells, or PBMCs.

Germline assignment: CDR1 SGHNT and CDR2 YYREEE (reference sequence). The CDR3 spans 14 residues. Trimming removed 5 bases from V and 4 bases from J; junction bases left unmatched: 6. Clones were read by immunoSEQ multiplex PCR, and TCRdb kept only the in-frame ones, dropping some. The table has more than 200,000 clones, 88% seen once. The receptor's source is a man aged 80 or over with acute or convalescent COVID-19. The chain combines TRBV5-4 with TRBJ2-4, with 7 positions matching TRBD1. The specimen was peripheral blood. DNA of the CDR3: TGTGCCAGCAGTTTAGGCAGGGGGAAAAACATTCAGTACTTC. It encodes CASSLGRGKNIQYF.